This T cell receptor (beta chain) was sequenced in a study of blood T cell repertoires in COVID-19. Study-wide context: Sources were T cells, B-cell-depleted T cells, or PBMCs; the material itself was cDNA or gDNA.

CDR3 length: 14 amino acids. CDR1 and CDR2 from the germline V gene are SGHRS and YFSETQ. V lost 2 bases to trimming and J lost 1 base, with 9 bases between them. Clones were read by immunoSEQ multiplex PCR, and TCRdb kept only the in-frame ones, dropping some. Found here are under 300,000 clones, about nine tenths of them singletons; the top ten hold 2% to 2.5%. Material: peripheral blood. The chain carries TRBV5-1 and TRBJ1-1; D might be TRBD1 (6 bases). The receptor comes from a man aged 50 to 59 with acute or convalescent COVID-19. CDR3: CASSLQGQNTEAFF. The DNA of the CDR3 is TGCGCCAGCAGCTTACAGGGCCAGAACACTGAAGCTTTCTTT.